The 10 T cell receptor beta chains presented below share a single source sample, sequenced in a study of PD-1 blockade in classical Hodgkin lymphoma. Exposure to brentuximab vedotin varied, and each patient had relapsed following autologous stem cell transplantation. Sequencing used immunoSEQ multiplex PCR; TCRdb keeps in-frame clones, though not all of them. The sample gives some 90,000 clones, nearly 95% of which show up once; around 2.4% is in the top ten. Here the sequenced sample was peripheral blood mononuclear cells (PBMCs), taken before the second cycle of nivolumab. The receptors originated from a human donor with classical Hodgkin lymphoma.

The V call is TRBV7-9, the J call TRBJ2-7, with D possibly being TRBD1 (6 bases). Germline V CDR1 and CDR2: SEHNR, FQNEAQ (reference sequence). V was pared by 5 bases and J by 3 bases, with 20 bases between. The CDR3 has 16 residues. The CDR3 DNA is TGTGCCAGCAGCCCCCACGGACAGAATAAGTTCTACGAGCAGTACTTC. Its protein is CASSPHGQNKFYEQYF. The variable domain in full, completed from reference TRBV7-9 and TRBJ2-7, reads DTGVSQNPRHKITKRGQNVTFRCDPISEHNRLYWYRQTLGQGPEFLTYFQNEAQLEKSRLLSDRFSAERPKGSFSTLEIQRTEQGDSAMYLCASSPHGQNKFYEQYFGPGTRLTVT.

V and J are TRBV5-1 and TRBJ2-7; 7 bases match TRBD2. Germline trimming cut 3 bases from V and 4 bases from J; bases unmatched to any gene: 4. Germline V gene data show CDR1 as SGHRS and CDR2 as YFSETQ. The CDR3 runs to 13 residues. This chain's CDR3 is CASSSASGYEQYF. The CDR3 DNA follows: TGCGCCAGCAGCTCGGCTAGCGGTTACGAGCAGTACTTC. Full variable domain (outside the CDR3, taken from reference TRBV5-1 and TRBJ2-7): KAGVTQTPRYLIKTRGQQVTLSCSPISGHRSVSWYQQTPGQGLQFLFEYFSETQRNKGNFPGRFSGRQFSNSRSEMNVSTLELGDSALYLCASSSASGYEQYFGPGTRLTVT.

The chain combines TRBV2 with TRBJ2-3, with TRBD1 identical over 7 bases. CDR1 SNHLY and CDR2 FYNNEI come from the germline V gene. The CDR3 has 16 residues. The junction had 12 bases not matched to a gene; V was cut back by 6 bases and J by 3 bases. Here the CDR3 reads CASSASRRQGTDTQYF. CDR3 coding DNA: TGTGCCAGCAGCGCTTCCCGTCGACAGGGAACAGATACGCAGTATTTT.

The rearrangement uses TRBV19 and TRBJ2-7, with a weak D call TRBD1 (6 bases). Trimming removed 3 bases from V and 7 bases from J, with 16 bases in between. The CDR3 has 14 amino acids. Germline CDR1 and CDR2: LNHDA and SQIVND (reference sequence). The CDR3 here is CASSMVGAPEEQYF. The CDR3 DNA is TGTGCCAGTAGTATGGTGGGGGCTCCTGAGGAGCAGTACTTC.

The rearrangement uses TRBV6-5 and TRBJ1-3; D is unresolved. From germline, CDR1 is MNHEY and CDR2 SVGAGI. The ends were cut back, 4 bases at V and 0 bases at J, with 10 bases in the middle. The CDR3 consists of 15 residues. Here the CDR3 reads CASSFEALSGNTIYF. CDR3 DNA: TGTGCCAGCAGTTTCGAGGCTCTCTCTGGAAACACCATATATTTT.

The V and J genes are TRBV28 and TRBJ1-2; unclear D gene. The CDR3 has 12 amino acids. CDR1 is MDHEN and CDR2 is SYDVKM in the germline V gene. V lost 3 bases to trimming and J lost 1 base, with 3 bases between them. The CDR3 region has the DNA TGTGCCAGCAGTTTCCTTAACTATGGCTACACCTTC. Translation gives CASSFLNYGYTF.

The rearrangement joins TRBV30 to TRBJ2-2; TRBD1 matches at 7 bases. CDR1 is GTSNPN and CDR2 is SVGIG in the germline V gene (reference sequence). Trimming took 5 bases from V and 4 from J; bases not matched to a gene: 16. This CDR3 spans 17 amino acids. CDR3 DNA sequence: TGTGCCTGGGGGTCTCCGGGACAGCCTTTTTTCACCGGGGAGCTGTTTTTT. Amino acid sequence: CAWGSPGQPFFTGELFF.

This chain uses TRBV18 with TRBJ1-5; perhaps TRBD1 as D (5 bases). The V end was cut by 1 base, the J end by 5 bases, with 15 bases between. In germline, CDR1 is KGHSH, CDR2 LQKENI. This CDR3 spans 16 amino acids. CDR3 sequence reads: CASSPRLGGGDQPQHF. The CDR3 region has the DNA TGTGCCAGCTCACCACGACTGGGGGGAGGGGATCAGCCCCAGCATTTT.

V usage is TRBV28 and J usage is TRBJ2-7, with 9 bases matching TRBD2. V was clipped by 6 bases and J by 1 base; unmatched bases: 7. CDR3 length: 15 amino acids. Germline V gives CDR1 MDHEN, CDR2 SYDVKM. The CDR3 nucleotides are TGTGCCAGCAGCTCAGCGGGGGGCCAGTCCTACGAGCAGTACTTC. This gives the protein CASSSAGGQSYEQYF. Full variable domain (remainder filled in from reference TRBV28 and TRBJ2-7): DVKVTQSSRYLVKRTGEKVFLECVQDMDHENMFWYRQDPGLGLRLIYFSYDVKMKEKGDIPEGYSVSREKKERFSLILESASTNQTSMYLCASSSAGGQSYEQYFGPGTRLTVT.

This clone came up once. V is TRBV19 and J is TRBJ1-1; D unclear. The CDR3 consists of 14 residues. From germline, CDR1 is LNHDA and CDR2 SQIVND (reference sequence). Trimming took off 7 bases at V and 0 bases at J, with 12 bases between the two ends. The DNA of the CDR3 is TGTGCCAGTACGGACCGTTTATTGAACACTGAAGCTTTCTTT. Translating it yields CASTDRLLNTEAFF.